This T cell receptor (beta chain) was sequenced for a study of blood T cells in healthy people across ages. A J-beta primer mix and a sample-barcoded 5' primer were used in a second PCR of roughly 7 to 12 cycles. TCRdb analysed the 5' RACE reads with MiXCR anew, one entry per CDR3 protein. Of 500,000 to 600,000 distinct CDR3 sequences in the sample, about 25% were seen once. This CDR3 has 13 amino acids. CDR1 is MGHRA, CDR2 YSYEKL, per germline. Study-wide points: Donors of long life had a larger count of naive CD4+ cells and greater diversity than aged donors. Older individuals had lower TCR beta diversity per million T cells (the decline was roughly linear). Possibly, changes in expanded clonotypes were confounded because donor CMV status was unknown.

This clonotype was seen only a few times. The antigen remains unidentified. V usage is TRBV4-1 and J usage is TRBJ2-5; tentative D call: TRBD2 (6 bases). The closer fit of TRBJ2-1 to the DNA end suggests the J call may be wrong. The clonotype originates from a woman in her 70s in good health. Sequenced material: blood. The CDR3 loop reads CASSQDRGREQFF. The CDR3 region has the DNA TGCGCCAGCAGCCAAGATCGGGGGAGAGAGCAGTTCTTC.